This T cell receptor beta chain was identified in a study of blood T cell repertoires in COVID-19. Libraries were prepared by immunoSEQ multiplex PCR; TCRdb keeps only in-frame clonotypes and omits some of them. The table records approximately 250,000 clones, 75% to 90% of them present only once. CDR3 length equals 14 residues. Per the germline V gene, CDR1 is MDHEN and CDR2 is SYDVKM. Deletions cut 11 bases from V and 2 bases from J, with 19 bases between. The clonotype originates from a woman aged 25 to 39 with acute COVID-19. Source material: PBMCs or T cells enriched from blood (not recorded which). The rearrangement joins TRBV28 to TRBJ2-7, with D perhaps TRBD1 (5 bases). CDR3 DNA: TGTGCCGCTCCTTGGGGCTGCGTAACCTACGAGCAGTACTTC. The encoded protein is CAAPWGCVTYEQYF.